Listed below are T cell receptor beta chains from one sample, sequenced in a study of lymphopenia after photon versus proton radiotherapy. The repertoire was sequenced with immunoSEQ multiplex PCR; TCRdb's copy has only in-frame clones and lacks some. The sample has tens of thousands of clones; about 83% are singletons. This sample comprised peripheral blood, obtained from a patient treated with photon-based radiotherapy. The source of these receptors is a man aged 45 to 65 with gastric cancer. Both conserved end residues are trimmed from each CDR3.

TRBJ1-1 | TRBV18 | ASSPVTTEAF
TRBJ2-5 | TRBV14 | ASSLDRGRSSWETQY
TRBJ2-2 | TRBV9 | ASSVGVSANTGELF
TRBJ2-7 | TRBV6-5 | ASSYPGTNEQY
TRBJ2-7 | TRBV28 | ASSGAGGSYEQY
TRBJ2-2 | TRBV19 | ASTDRGVTGELF
TRBJ1-1 | TRBV30 | AWSVWGIAAEAF
TRBJ2-7 | TRBV28 | ASSFLNLLGPTSYEQY
TRBJ2-7 | TRBV19 | ASSDSGRAGVEQY
TRBJ1-2 | TRBV9 | ASSVGGDYGYT
TRBJ1-6 | TRBV5-4 | ASSTGQGRNSPLH
TRBJ1-2 | TRBV2 | ASIRQGPNYGYT
TRBJ2-3 | TRBV28 | ASSLLTSGTDTQY
TRBJ2-7 | TRBV6-1 | ASTTGPYEQY
TRBJ2-5 | TRBV21-1 | ASSKGPGETQY
TRBJ2-2 | TRBV9 | ASSVALTGKLF
TRBJ1-5 | TRBV7-8 | ASSLDPPWRSNQPQH
TRBJ2-1 | TRBV7-2 | ASIGPRSYNEQF
TRBJ2-7 | TRBV19 | ASSQRGDSYEQY
TRBJ2-7 | TRBV10-3 | AISDPGASSYEQY
TRBJ2-1 | TRBV4-1 | ASSQFGTSGRAPRDEQF
TRBJ2-7 | TRBV7-8 | ASSKEYEQY
TRBJ2-2 | TRBV6-1 | ASSEQRLAVGTGELF
TRBJ1-1 | TRBV2 | AYRVGQGMNTEAF
TRBJ2-7 | TRBV30 | AWSPRGWSYEQY
TRBJ2-2 | TRBV19 | ASSIVRGGNTGELF
TRBJ2-1 | TRBV11-3 | ASSSSGRYEQF
TRBJ1-1 | TRBV2 | ASSEQAHTEAF
TRBJ2-1 | TRBV28 | ASNPEGFSYNEQF
TRBJ2-1 | TRBV28 | ASRVQGARDNEQF
TRBJ2-1 | TRBV5-1 | ASSVGGTPGNEQF
TRBJ2-7 | TRBV11-3 | ASSSLAGGEEQY
TRBJ2-1 | TRBV4-3 | ASSQDWVGGGSYNEQF
TRBJ2-5 | TRBV15 | ATSREGRDVWYQETQY
TRBJ2-7 | TRBV28 | ASIPVSRPTYEQY
TRBJ1-1 | TRBV10-3 | AISEHRGQSTEAF
TRBJ2-5 | TRBV29-1 | SVEFTGPETQY